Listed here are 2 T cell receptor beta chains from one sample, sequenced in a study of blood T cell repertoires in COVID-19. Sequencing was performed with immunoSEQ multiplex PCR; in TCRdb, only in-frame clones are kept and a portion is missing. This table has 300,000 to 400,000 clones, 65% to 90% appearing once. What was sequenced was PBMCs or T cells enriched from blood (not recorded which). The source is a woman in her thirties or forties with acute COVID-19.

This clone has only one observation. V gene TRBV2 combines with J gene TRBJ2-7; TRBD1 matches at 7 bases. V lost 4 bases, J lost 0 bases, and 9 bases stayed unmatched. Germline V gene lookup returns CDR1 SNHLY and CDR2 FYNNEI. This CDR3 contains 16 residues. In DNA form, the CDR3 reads TGTGCCAGCAGTGGATCCGGGACAGCAAGCTCCTACGAGCAGTACTTC. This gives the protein CASSGSGTASSYEQYF. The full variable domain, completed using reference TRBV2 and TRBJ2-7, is EPEVTQTPSHQVTQMGQEVILRCVPISNHLYFYWYRQILGQKVEFLVSFYNNEISEKSEIFDDQFSVERPDGSNFTLKIRSTKLEDSAMYFCASSGSGTASSYEQYFGPGTRLTVT.

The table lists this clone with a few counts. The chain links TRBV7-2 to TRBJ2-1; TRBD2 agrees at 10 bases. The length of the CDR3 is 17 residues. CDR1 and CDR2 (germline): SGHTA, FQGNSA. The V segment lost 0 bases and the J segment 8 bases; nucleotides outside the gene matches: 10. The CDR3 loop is CASSLAPLAGVLYEQFF. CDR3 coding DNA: TGTGCCAGCAGCTTAGCCCCGCTAGCGGGAGTATTATATGAGCAGTTCTTC.